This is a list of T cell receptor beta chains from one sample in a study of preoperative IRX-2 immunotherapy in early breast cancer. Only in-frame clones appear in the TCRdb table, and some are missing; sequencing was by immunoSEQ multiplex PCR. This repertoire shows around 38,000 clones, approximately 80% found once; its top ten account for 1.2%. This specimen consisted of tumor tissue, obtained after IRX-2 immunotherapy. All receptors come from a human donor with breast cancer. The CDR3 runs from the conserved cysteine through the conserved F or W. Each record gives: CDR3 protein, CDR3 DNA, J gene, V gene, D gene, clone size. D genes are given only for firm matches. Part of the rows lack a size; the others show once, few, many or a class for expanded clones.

CDR3aa: CSAERDSYNEQFF
CDR3nt: TGCAGCGCTGAGCGGGATTCCTACAATGAGCAGTTCTTC
j_gene: TRBJ2-1
v_gene: TRBV29-1
d_gene: TRBD2
abundance: -

CDR3aa: CASSMRGGEENTEAFF
CDR3nt: TGTGCCAGTAGTATGAGAGGGGGCGAGGAGAACACTGAAGCTTTCTTT
j_gene: TRBJ1-1
v_gene: TRBV19
d_gene: TRBD1
abundance: -

CDR3aa: CASSLVDGNYNEQFF
CDR3nt: TGCGCCAGCAGCTTGGTTGACGGAAACTACAATGAGCAGTTCTTC
j_gene: TRBJ2-1
v_gene: TRBV5-1
d_gene: -
abundance: -

CDR3aa: CASSQQGWGQPQHF
CDR3nt: TGTGCCAGTAGTCAACAGGGTTGGGGGCAGCCCCAGCATTTT
j_gene: TRBJ1-5
v_gene: TRBV19
d_gene: -
abundance: -

CDR3aa: CASSWDSSGNTIYF
CDR3nt: TGTGCCAGCAGCTGGGACAGCTCTGGAAACACCATATATTTT
j_gene: TRBJ1-3
v_gene: TRBV11-3
d_gene: TRBD1
abundance: -

CDR3aa: CAISESGVPSYEQYF
CDR3nt: TGTGCCATCAGTGAGTCAGGGGTACCCTCCTACGAGCAGTACTTC
j_gene: TRBJ2-7
v_gene: TRBV10-3
d_gene: -
abundance: -

CDR3aa: CASRREERGMDTQYF
CDR3nt: TGTGCCAGCAGGAGGGAGGAGCGGGGGATGGATACGCAGTATTTT
j_gene: TRBJ2-3
v_gene: TRBV6-8
d_gene: TRBD2
abundance: few

CDR3aa: CASVGTGNLEQFF
CDR3nt: TGTGCCAGCGTCGGGACAGGTAACTTGGAGCAGTTCTTC
j_gene: TRBJ2-1
v_gene: TRBV12-5
d_gene: TRBD1
abundance: -

CDR3aa: CASGLFGYEKLFF
CDR3nt: TGTGCTAGTGGTTTATTTGGATATGAAAAACTGTTTTTT
j_gene: TRBJ1-4
v_gene: TRBV12-5
d_gene: -
abundance: few

CDR3aa: CASRSQGINGYTF
CDR3nt: TGTGCCAGCAGGTCCCAGGGAATCAATGGCTACACCTTC
j_gene: TRBJ1-2
v_gene: TRBV6-7
d_gene: -
abundance: few

CDR3aa: CATSRPPDLSNQPQHF
CDR3nt: TGTGCCACCAGCAGACCCCCCGACCTTAGCAATCAGCCCCAGCATTTT
j_gene: TRBJ1-5
v_gene: TRBV15
d_gene: -
abundance: -

CDR3aa: CASSLGLKQGYGYTF
CDR3nt: TGCGCCAGCAGCTTGGGACTTAAACAGGGGTATGGCTACACCTTC
j_gene: TRBJ1-2
v_gene: TRBV5-1
d_gene: TRBD1
abundance: -

CDR3aa: CASSPSKKGTGETQYF
CDR3nt: TGTGCCAGCTCACCATCCAAGAAGGGTACAGGAGAGACCCAGTACTTC
j_gene: TRBJ2-5
v_gene: TRBV18
d_gene: -
abundance: -

CDR3aa: CASSGTGRAVSGNTIYF
CDR3nt: TGCGCCAGCAGTGGCACGGGGAGGGCAGTCTCTGGAAACACCATATATTTT
j_gene: TRBJ1-3
v_gene: TRBV10-2
d_gene: -
abundance: -

CDR3aa: CASSPLPGQGANYGYTF
CDR3nt: TGTGCCAGCTCACCTCTCCCGGGACAGGGAGCTAACTATGGCTACACCTTC
j_gene: TRBJ1-2
v_gene: TRBV18
d_gene: TRBD1
abundance: -

CDR3aa: CASSTQGSNQPQHF
CDR3nt: TGTGCCAGTAGTACACAGGGGAGCAATCAGCCCCAGCATTTT
j_gene: TRBJ1-5
v_gene: TRBV19
d_gene: TRBD1
abundance: -

CDR3aa: CASSWRQFSYEQYF
CDR3nt: TGCGCCAGCAGCTGGAGACAGTTCTCCTACGAGCAGTACTTC
j_gene: TRBJ2-7
v_gene: TRBV5-1
d_gene: -
abundance: once

CDR3aa: CASSIGGQSSGANVLTF
CDR3nt: TGTGCCAGTAGTATCGGGGGGCAGAGCTCTGGGGCCAACGTCCTGACTTTC
j_gene: TRBJ2-6
v_gene: TRBV19
d_gene: -
abundance: -

CDR3aa: CSGYRGLIYGYTF
CDR3nt: TGCAGCGGTTACAGGGGGCTTATCTATGGCTACACCTTC
j_gene: TRBJ1-2
v_gene: TRBV29-1
d_gene: TRBD1
abundance: -

CDR3aa: CASTDRVTMNTEAFF
CDR3nt: TGCGCCAGCACCGACAGGGTAACCATGAACACTGAAGCTTTCTTT
j_gene: TRBJ1-1
v_gene: TRBV10-2
d_gene: TRBD1
abundance: -